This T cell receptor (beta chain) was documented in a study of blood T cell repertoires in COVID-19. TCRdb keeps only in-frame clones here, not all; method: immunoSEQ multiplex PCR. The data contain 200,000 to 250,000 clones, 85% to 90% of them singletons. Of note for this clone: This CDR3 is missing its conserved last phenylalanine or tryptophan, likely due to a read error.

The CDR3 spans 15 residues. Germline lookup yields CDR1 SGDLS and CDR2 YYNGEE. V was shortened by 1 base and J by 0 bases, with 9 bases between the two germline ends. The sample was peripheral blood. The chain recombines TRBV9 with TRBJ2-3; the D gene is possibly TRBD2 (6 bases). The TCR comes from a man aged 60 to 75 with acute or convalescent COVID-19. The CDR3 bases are TGTGCCAGCAGCGTAACGAGCGGGAGCACAGATACGCAGTATCTT. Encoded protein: CASSVTSGSTDTQYL.